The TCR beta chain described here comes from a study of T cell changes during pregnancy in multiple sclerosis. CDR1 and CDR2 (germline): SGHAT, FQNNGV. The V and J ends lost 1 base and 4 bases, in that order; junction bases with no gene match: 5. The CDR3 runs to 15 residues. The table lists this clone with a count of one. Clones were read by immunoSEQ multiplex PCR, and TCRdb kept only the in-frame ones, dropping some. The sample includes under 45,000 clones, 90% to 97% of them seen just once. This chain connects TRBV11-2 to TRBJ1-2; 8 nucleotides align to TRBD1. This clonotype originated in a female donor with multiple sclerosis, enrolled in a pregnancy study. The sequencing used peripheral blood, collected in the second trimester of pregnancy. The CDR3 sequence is CASSLGQGAVYGYTF. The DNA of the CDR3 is TGTGCCAGCAGCTTAGGCCAGGGGGCCGTCTATGGCTACACCTTC. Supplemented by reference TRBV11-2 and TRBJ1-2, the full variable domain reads EAGVAQSPRYKIIEKRQSVAFWCNPISGHATLYWYQQILGQGPKLLIQFQNNGVVDDSQLPKDRFSAERLKGVDSTLKIQPAKLEDSAVYLCASSLGQGAVYGYTFGSGTRLTVV.